The rows below give T cell receptor beta chains drawn from one sample of a study of regulatory T cells in long-lasting Graves disease. TCRdb ran MiXCR on the multiplex PCR reads and lists one entry per CDR3 protein. The sample yields some 450,000 distinct CDR3 sequences, about 20% seen once. The sample consisted of peripheral blood mononuclear cells (PBMCs), taken when the disease was refractory, from a patient treated with antithyroid drugs. Receptor source: a female donor with Graves disease. Each CDR3 is given with its conserved first and last residue. D genes are given only for firm matches. A row's size may be missing; if present it is once, few, many or a size class.

V gene	clone size	D gene	J gene	CDR3 DNA	CDR3 protein
TRBV28	many	TRBD1	TRBJ1-5	TGTGCCAGCCTAGAGACAGGGGGCGCATATGGTCAGCCCCAGCATTTT	CASLETGGAYGQPQHF
TRBV6-1	many	-	TRBJ2-7	TGTGCCAGCAGTATCGGCCGCGAGCAGTACTTC	CASSIGREQYF
TRBV3-1	many	-	TRBJ1-1	TGTGCCAGCAGCCAAGGGGTCCGCAGGACTGAAGCTTTCTTT	CASSQGVRRTEAFF
TRBV29-1	many	-	TRBJ1-1	TGCAGCGTTGAAATGGGGGTAATGAACACTGAAGCTTTCTTT	CSVEMGVMNTEAFF
TRBV19	few	-	TRBJ1-4	TGTGCCACAAAACGACAGGTTAATGAAAAACTGTTTTTT	CATKRQVNEKLFF
TRBV2	many	-	TRBJ1-4	TGTGCCAGCAGTGAAGCTGTGGGGGCTACTAATGAAAAACTGTTTTTT	CASSEAVGATNEKLFF
TRBV29-1	few	TRBD1	TRBJ1-4	TGCAGCGTTCATAGACAGGGAGGGAATGAAAAACTGTTTTTT	CSVHRQGGNEKLFF
TRBV7-2	-	-	TRBJ1-1	TGTGCCAGCAGCTTAGTGGCAGGGACCACTGAAGCTTTCTTT	CASSLVAGTTEAFF
TRBV7-8	-	TRBD1	TRBJ1-2	TGTGCCAGCAGCTTAAGGGTCGGGGCAGGGGGCCTAAACTATGGCTACACCTTC	CASSLRVGAGGLNYGYTF
TRBV29-1	few	-	TRBJ1-2	TGCAGCGTTGGTTCAGGGGCGCAGGATGGCTACACCTTC	CSVGSGAQDGYTF
TRBV2	-	TRBD1	TRBJ1-3	TGTGCCAGCAGTTCCGGGACAGGGGGCTCTGGAAACACCATATATTTT	CASSSGTGGSGNTIYF
TRBV20-1	few	-	TRBJ1-5	TGCAGTGCCGCCCTCCGGGACGGCTATCAGCCCCAGCATTTT	CSAALRDGYQPQHF
TRBV20-1	-	-	TRBJ2-2	TGCAGTGCTAGTGGGGACTCGATCACCGGGGAGCTGTTTTTT	CSASGDSITGELFF
TRBV6-1	-	TRBD1	TRBJ2-6	TGTGCCAGCAGGGGGGACAGGGGAAAGGAGTCTGGGGCCAACGTCCTGACTTTC	CASRGDRGKESGANVLTF
TRBV2	-	-	TRBJ2-7	TGTGCCAGCAGTGAAGAGGTTGGCACAAACGTAGGCTACGAGCAGTACTTC	CASSEEVGTNVGYEQYF
TRBV6-1	many	TRBD1	TRBJ1-5	TGTGCCAGCAGTAGGCTTCCTGGGACAGGGGGCAGGGTTCAGCCCCAGCATTTT	CASSRLPGTGGRVQPQHF
TRBV27	-	TRBD2	TRBJ2-7	TGTACCAGCAGTCGTAGCGGGAGAGACTACGAGCAGTACTTC	CTSSRSGRDYEQYF
TRBV2	many	-	TRBJ2-5	TGTGCCAGCATAGAAGGGTCAAATCAAGAGACCCAGTACTTC	CASIEGSNQETQYF
TRBV5-1	-	TRBD1	TRBJ1-5	TGTGCCAGCAGCTTAGAGACAGGGGGCAATCAGCCCCAGCATTTT	CASSLETGGNQPQHF
TRBV10-3	-	-	TRBJ1-3	TGTGCCATCGGGGCCAGGGACGGTGGAAACACCATATATTTT	CAIGARDGGNTIYF
TRBV12-3/TRBV12-4	-	-	TRBJ2-3	TGTGCCAGCAGTCAGACTTCAGGGAATACGCAGTATTTT	CASSQTSGNTQYF
TRBV5-1	few	-	TRBJ2-5	TGCGCCAGCAGCCCAGGACGGCCCGGTGGGGAGACCCAGTACTTC	CASSPGRPGGETQYF
TRBV6-1	-	-	TRBJ2-2	TGTGCCAGCAGAGCCGGGGCTGCGAACACCGGGGAGCTGTTTTTT	CASRAGAANTGELFF